Below are 23 T cell receptor beta chains sequenced from a single sample in a study of cytomegalovirus exposure and HLA in healthy donors. The primer mix had 60 Vbeta and 13 Jbeta primers. Using immunoSEQ multiplex PCR, the repertoire was profiled, and TCRdb retains in-frame clones only, with some absent. In the table there are over 100,000 clones, around 70% of which are singletons. Sequenced material: PBMCs. The receptor set was obtained from a male donor in good health and CMV-seronegative.

V is TRBV27 and J is TRBJ2-4; possibly TRBD1 for D (6 bases). V was pared by 4 bases and J by 6 bases, with 19 bases between. Per germline, CDR1 MNHEY and CDR2 SMNVEV (reference sequence). CDR3 length equals 16 residues. In DNA form, the CDR3 reads TGTGCCAGCAGTTATCCGGGACAAGGCTTCCCAAACATTCAGTACTTC. This codes for CASSYPGQGFPNIQYF.

The rearrangement links TRBV2 to TRBJ2-3; 8 bases are a match to TRBD2. The CDR3 covers 15 residues. Germline lookup yields CDR1 SNHLY and CDR2 FYNNEI. Losses at the gene ends were 6 bases for V and 6 bases for J; bases not matched to a gene: 11. The CDR3 coding sequence is TGTGCCAGCAGCCAGTTGGGTAGCGGGGTGGATACGCAGTATTTT. Translated, it gives CASSQLGSGVDTQYF.

Only one count was recorded for this clone. V usage is TRBV6-1 and J usage is TRBJ2-7; TRBD1 might be the D (6 bases). CDR1 and CDR2 (germline): MNHNS, SASEGT. This CDR3 region has 15 residues. Trimming took 7 bases from V and 3 from J, leaving 19 bases between them. CDR3 residues: CASTSPRIQGYEQYF. CDR3 coding DNA: TGTGCCAGCACCTCTCCCCGGATACAGGGCTACGAGCAGTACTTC.

The chain recombines TRBV7-6 with TRBJ2-5, with D possibly TRBD2 on 6 matching bases. Looked up from germline, CDR1 is SGHVS and CDR2 is FNYEAQ. The V end lost 4 bases, the J end lost 7 bases, and 19 bases lay between the germline ends. This CDR3 spans 15 amino acids. CDR3 protein: CASSSRDGSYGTQYF. The CDR3 DNA reads as TGTGCCAGCAGCTCGCGGGACGGGAGCTACGGGACCCAGTACTTC.

The gene calls are TRBV29-1 and TRBJ2-7; 9 bases are a match to TRBD2. CDR3 length: 15 amino acids. Germline V lookup: CDR1 SQVTM, CDR2 ANQGSEA. The CDR3 protein is CSITGLAGMAYEQYF. In nucleotides, the CDR3 is TGCAGTATTACCGGGCTAGCGGGGATGGCCTACGAGCAGTACTTC.

The CDR3 reads CASSQPWTRENIQYF. DNA of the CDR3: TGTGCCAGCAGCCAGCCATGGACTCGGGAAAACATTCAGTACTTC. The J gene is TRBJ2-4, the V gene TRBV4-2; a possible D gene is TRBD2 (5 bases). V shed 3 bases and J shed 5 bases, with 14 bases lying between them. CDR3 length equals 15 residues. Germline V lookup: CDR1 LGHNA, CDR2 YNFKEQ.

This clone was recorded a few times. The rearrangement links TRBV6-1 to TRBJ2-5; 7 nucleotides line up with TRBD2. Trimming cost V 3 bases and J 5 bases; bases outside gene matches: 18. CDR1 is MNHNS, CDR2 SASEGT, per germline. The CDR3 is made up of 18 amino acids. CDR3 residues: CASSDRGVSGGWKETQYF. The DNA of the CDR3 is TGTGCCAGCAGTGATAGGGGCGTGTCGGGGGGTTGGAAGGAGACCCAGTACTTC.

The rearrangement links TRBV30 to TRBJ2-2, with 7 bases identical to TRBD1. CDR1 and CDR2 (germline): GTSNPN, SVGIG (reference sequence). This CDR3 is built from 15 residues. V was clipped by 2 bases and J by 3 bases; unmatched bases: 6. CDR3 sequence: CAWSLTGMDTGELFF. CDR3 in DNA: TGTGCCTGGAGTTTGACAGGGATGGACACCGGGGAGCTGTTTTTT. Variable domain in full (rest from reference TRBV30 and TRBJ2-2): SQTIHQWPATLVQPVGSPLSLECTVEGTSNPNLYWYRQAAGRGLQLLFYSVGIGQISSEVPQNLSASRPQDRQFILSSKKLLLSDSGFYLCAWSLTGMDTGELFFGEGSRLTVL.

V and J are TRBV15 and TRBJ1-4, with TRBD1 matching 10 bases. The CDR3 runs 14 residues. Germline V CDR1 and CDR2: LNHNV, YYDKDF (reference sequence). V shed 8 bases, J shed 4 bases, and the junction held 4 bases outside the gene matches. DNA for the CDR3: TGTGCCACCGGGACAGGGGCTTATAATGAAAAACTGTTTTTT. The encoded protein is CATGTGAYNEKLFF. Full variable domain (remainder filled in from reference TRBV15 and TRBJ1-4): DAMVIQNPRYQVTQFGKPVTLSCSQTLNHNVMYWYQQKSSQAPKLLFHYYDKDFNNEADTPDNFQSRRPNTSFCFLDIRSPGLGDTAMYLCATGTGAYNEKLFFGSGTQLSVL.

The rearrangement joins TRBV10-1 to TRBJ2-1, with 7 bases fitting TRBD2. The germline gives CDR1 WNHNN, CDR2 SYGVQD (reference sequence). The trim removed 6 bases at V and 4 bases at J, leaving 18 bases unmatched. The CDR3 has 18 residues. Here the CDR3 reads CASRTRTRNLSMYNEQFF. The CDR3 DNA is TGCGCCAGCAGAACTCGGACTAGAAATTTGTCCATGTACAATGAGCAGTTCTTC.

This clone was seen only a few times. The gene calls are TRBV7-2 and TRBJ2-1, with 12 bases matching TRBD2. The CDR3 contains 15 residues. CDR1 is SGHTA and CDR2 is FQGNSA in the germline V gene. The V and J ends lost 3 bases and 6 bases, in that order; junction bases with no gene match: 3. The CDR3 DNA is TGTGCCAGCAGCTTCCGGACTAGCGGGATCAATGAGCAGTTCTTC. Amino acid sequence: CASSFRTSGINEQFF.

The gene calls are TRBV6-4 and TRBJ2-3; 8 bases are a match to TRBD2. Trimming removed 0 bases from V and 5 bases from J; junction bases left unmatched: 4. Germline loops: CDR1 MRHNA, CDR2 SNTAGT. CDR3 size: 15 residues. The CDR3 reads CASSDSAGAQDTQYF. DNA for the CDR3: TGTGCCAGCAGTGACTCAGCGGGAGCCCAAGATACGCAGTATTTT.

The rearrangement links TRBV27 to TRBJ2-7; 7 nucleotides match TRBD1. The germline CDR1 and CDR2 sequences are MNHEY and SMNVEV (reference sequence). The CDR3 is 12 residues long. Trimming removed 5 bases from V and 6 bases from J; junction bases left unmatched: 4. The CDR3 DNA reads TGTGCCAGCAGTCAACAGGGGTCCGAGCAGTACTTC. Protein: CASSQQGSEQYF.

This CDR3 reads CASSPRQGSSYNEQFF. CDR3 nucleotide sequence: TGTGCCAGCAGCCCCCGACAGGGAAGCTCCTACAATGAGCAGTTCTTC. The chain is built from TRBV7-9 and TRBJ2-1; TRBD1 aligns across 7 bases. The V and J ends lost 5 bases and 0 bases, in that order; junction bases with no gene match: 7. This CDR3 is 16 amino acids long. From germline, CDR1 is SEHNR and CDR2 FQNEAQ (reference sequence).

This chain joins TRBV6-1 and TRBJ1-5; tentative D call: TRBD1 (5 bases). The CDR3 length is 14 residues. Germline lookup yields CDR1 MNHNS and CDR2 SASEGT. The V end was cut by 1 base, the J end by 5 bases, with 9 bases between. CDR3: CASSEGWGYQPQHF. The CDR3 DNA is TGTGCCAGCAGTGAAGGATGGGGCTATCAGCCCCAGCATTTT.

Here the CDR3 DNA reads TGCGCCAGCAGCTTGGGACAGGGCGATGGCTACACCTTC. It encodes CASSLGQGDGYTF. The J gene is TRBJ1-2, the V gene TRBV5-1, with 7 nucleotides matching TRBD1. Germline values: CDR1 SGHRS, CDR2 YFSETQ. With V trimmed by 0 bases and J by 6 bases, 2 bases remained unmatched. This CDR3 comprises 13 residues. Full variable domain (missing parts from reference TRBV5-1 and TRBJ1-2): KAGVTQTPRYLIKTRGQQVTLSCSPISGHRSVSWYQQTPGQGLQFLFEYFSETQRNKGNFPGRFSGRQFSNSRSEMNVSTLELGDSALYLCASSLGQGDGYTFGSGTRLTVV.

The V and J genes are TRBV7-6 and TRBJ1-2; D possibly corresponds to TRBD1 (6 bases). V lost 1 base and J lost 7, with 16 bases in between. CDR3 length equals 15 residues. Germline assignment: CDR1 SGHVS and CDR2 FNYEAQ. The CDR3 loop is CASSLDLGGTSGYTF. The DNA of the CDR3 is TGTGCCAGCAGCTTAGATTTAGGGGGAACTTCTGGCTACACCTTC.

V is TRBV5-1 and J is TRBJ2-2, with 8 bases fitting TRBD2. V trimming: 6 bases; J trimming: 3 bases; junction bases outside the gene matches: 4. The CDR3 runs to 14 residues. CDR1 is SGHRS, CDR2 YFSETQ, per germline. The CDR3 nucleotides are TGCGCCAGCACACGGGGGGGATACACCGGGGAGCTGTTTTTT. Translating gives CASTRGGYTGELFF.

The rearrangement uses TRBV7-8 and TRBJ2-7, with 8 bases that match TRBD1. The CDR3 contains 16 residues. V trimming: 6 bases; J trimming: 4 bases; junction bases outside the gene matches: 14. Germline V lookup: CDR1 SGHVS, CDR2 FQNEAQ. CDR3 protein: CASSLLGGQGGYEQYF. CDR3 DNA: TGTGCCAGCAGTTTGTTGGGTGGACAGGGAGGTTACGAGCAGTACTTC.

This clone appeared a few times. The chain combines TRBV11-2 with TRBJ2-1, with 11 bases matching TRBD1. The ends lost 6 bases at V and 8 bases at J; junction bases unmatched: 3. The germline CDR1 and CDR2 sequences are SGHAT and FQNNGV. CDR3 length: 13 amino acids. The CDR3 here is CASSGTGGDEQFF. In DNA form, the CDR3 reads TGTGCCAGCAGTGGGACAGGGGGAGATGAGCAGTTCTTC.

The chain is built from TRBV5-6 and TRBJ2-7; TRBD1 might be the D (5 bases). CDR3 size: 13 residues. Germline V gives CDR1 SGHDT, CDR2 YYEEEE. Deletions cut 7 bases from V and 6 bases from J, with 17 bases between. The CDR3 DNA follows: TGTGCCAGCGGCCCTCAGGGAACTGGCGAGCAGTACTTC. It yields the protein CASGPQGTGEQYF. The variable domain in full, with the rest retrieved from reference TRBV5-6 and TRBJ2-7, is DAGVTQSPTHLIKTRGQQVTLRCSPKSGHDTVSWYQQALGQGPQFIFQYYEEEERQRGNFPDRFSGHQFPNYSSELNVNALLLGDSALYLCASGPQGTGEQYFGPGTRLTVT.

The chain has TRBV10-3 and TRBJ1-1; TRBD1 agrees at 7 bases. This CDR3 is built from 13 residues. Germline values: CDR1 ENHRY, CDR2 SYGVKD. J was trimmed by 7 bases and V by 3 bases; bases with no gene match: 5. CDR3 residues: CAISEGGIGEAFF. CDR3 bases: TGTGCCATCAGTGAAGGGGGCATAGGTGAAGCTTTCTTT.

This clone was seen a few times. The chain employs TRBV19 and TRBJ1-2; 7 positions agree with TRBD1. Unmatched junction bases numbered 8, after V lost 3 bases and J lost 4 bases. The CDR3 runs 15 residues. Germline V lookup: CDR1 LNHDA, CDR2 SQIVND (reference sequence). This CDR3 is CASSMASGQTYGYTF. The CDR3 bases are TGTGCCAGTAGTATGGCATCGGGACAGACCTATGGCTACACCTTC.